Listed here are 29 T cell receptor beta chains from one sample, sequenced in a study of blood T cell repertoires in COVID-19. Data came from immunoSEQ multiplex PCR; TCRdb stores just in-frame clones and leaves some out. The sample includes about 220,000 clones, more than 85% of them seen just once. The sequenced sample consisted of peripheral blood. All receptors come from a middle-aged man with acute or convalescent COVID-19.

The chain recombines TRBV6-5 with TRBJ2-3; 7 nucleotides match TRBD1. Germline V gives CDR1 MNHEY, CDR2 SVGAGI. This CDR3 has 14 residues. Losses at the gene ends were 8 bases for V and 2 bases for J; bases not matched to a gene: 7. CDR3 sequence reads: CASRDRAYTDTQYF. Written as DNA, the CDR3 is TGTGCCAGCCGAGACAGGGCCTACACAGATACGCAGTATTTT.

The V gene is TRBV19, the J gene TRBJ2-7; no clear D. Germline values: CDR1 LNHDA, CDR2 SQIVND (reference sequence). The CDR3 totals 13 residues. Trimming stripped 0 bases from V and 9 bases from J, with 12 bases between. The CDR3 DNA sequence: TGTGCCAGTAGTATAGATGGCGGAGAGCGGCAGTACTTC. It is translated as CASSIDGGERQYF.

V and J are TRBV21-1 and TRBJ2-1; TRBD2, the table's D call, lacks a check against the DNA. TRBV21-1 is reported as a pseudogene. The CDR3 runs 17 residues. Here the CDR3 DNA reads TGTGCCAGCAGCAAAGTCCCAAGGATTCGACTTTACAATGAGCAGTTCTTC. It translates to CASSKVPRIRLYNEQFF.

The chain couples TRBV6-2 or TRBV6-3 to TRBJ2-7, with 10 positions matching TRBD2. The CDR3 contains 16 residues. V lost 5 bases and J lost 0; bases outside the gene matches: 7. The germline V gene encodes CDR1 MNHEY and CDR2 SVGEGT. The chain's CDR3 is CASSTAGTSDSYEQYF. CDR3 sequence (DNA): TGTGCCAGCAGTACCGCCGGGACTAGCGACTCCTACGAGCAGTACTTC.

The genes are TRBV5-1 and TRBJ2-1, with D unresolved. Trimming removed 4 bases from V and 0 bases from J, with 23 bases in between. CDR3 size: 19 residues. The germline CDR1 and CDR2 sequences are SGHRS and YFSETQ. This CDR3 is CASSHIFRRRSSSYNEQFF. CDR3 nucleotide sequence: TGCGCCAGCAGCCATATTTTTCGTCGGCGGAGCAGCTCCTACAATGAGCAGTTCTTC. Filled out from reference TRBV5-1 and TRBJ2-1, the complete variable domain reads KAGVTQTPRYLIKTRGQQVTLSCSPISGHRSVSWYQQTPGQGLQFLFEYFSETQRNKGNFPGRFSGRQFSNSRSEMNVSTLELGDSALYLCASSHIFRRRSSSYNEQFFGPGTRLTVL.

This chain connects TRBV28 to TRBJ1-3; D perhaps matches TRBD1 (5 bases). There are 15 residues in the CDR3. Per germline, CDR1 MDHEN and CDR2 SYDVKM. Trimming stripped 7 bases from V and 4 bases from J, with 17 bases between. The CDR3, as DNA: TGTGCCAGCATGCCATGGGGGGTTGGCGGAAACACCATATATTTT. Its protein product is CASMPWGVGGNTIYF.

The chain couples TRBV5-1 to TRBJ2-2; tentatively, D is TRBD1 (5 bases). Germline V lookup: CDR1 SGHRS, CDR2 YFSETQ. CDR3 length equals 15 residues. V lost 6 bases and J lost 3, with 15 bases in between. CDR3 DNA: TGCGCCAGCAATGTAAGGGGCGCCCACACCGGGGAGCTGTTTTTT. Amino acids: CASNVRGAHTGELFF. Full variable domain (outside the CDR3, taken from reference TRBV5-1 and TRBJ2-2): KAGVTQTPRYLIKTRGQQVTLSCSPISGHRSVSWYQQTPGQGLQFLFEYFSETQRNKGNFPGRFSGRQFSNSRSEMNVSTLELGDSALYLCASNVRGAHTGELFFGEGSRLTVL.

A note on this clone: Other nucleotide sequences from this sample produce the same CDR3. The chain recombines TRBV7-7 with TRBJ2-2; 9 bases align to TRBD2. This CDR3 is built from 15 residues. Trimming took 6 bases from V and 2 from J; bases not matched to a gene: 4. Germline assignment: CDR1 SSHAT and CDR2 FNYEAQ (reference sequence). The CDR3 region is CASSSSGVNTGELFF. Here the CDR3 DNA reads TGTGCCAGCAGTTCTAGCGGGGTAAACACCGGGGAGCTGTTTTTT.

Written as DNA, the CDR3 is TGCAGCGTTGCCCCCTTGACAGGGCCCAATGAGCAGTTCTTC. Protein sequence: CSVAPLTGPNEQFF. V is TRBV29-1 and J is TRBJ2-1; 7 bases map to TRBD1. The ends lost 4 bases at V and 6 bases at J; junction bases unmatched: 9. Germline V gene lookup returns CDR1 SQVTM and CDR2 ANQGSEA. The CDR3 length is 14 residues.

The genes are TRBV6-5 and TRBJ1-1; 9 bases are a match to TRBD1. Per the germline V gene, CDR1 is MNHEY and CDR2 is SVGAGI. V lost 7 bases, J lost 3 bases, and 6 bases stayed unmatched. The CDR3 length is 14 residues. CDR3 loop: CASTGTGRHTEAFF. The CDR3 coding sequence is TGTGCCAGCACCGGGACAGGGAGGCACACTGAAGCTTTCTTT.

The chain couples TRBV4-1 to TRBJ2-5, with 15 bases that match TRBD2. V shed 0 bases, J shed 3 bases, and the junction held 8 bases outside the gene matches. Germline V CDR1 and CDR2: MGHRA, YSYEKL. The CDR3 is 19 residues long. The CDR3 region has the DNA TGCGCCAGCAGCCAAGATCTCGGACTAGCGGGGGGGCTTGAAGAGACCCAGTACTTC. Amino acids: CASSQDLGLAGGLEETQYF.

This chain joins TRBV27 and TRBJ2-4; 9 bases map to TRBD1. There are 14 residues in the CDR3. After removal of 5 bases from V and 6 bases from J, the junction contained 5 bases not matched to a gene. Per the germline V gene, CDR1 is MNHEY and CDR2 is SMNVEV (reference sequence). The CDR3 DNA reads TGTGCCAGCAGTCACCCGGGACAGGGAAACATTCAGTACTTC. Translating it yields CASSHPGQGNIQYF.

J is TRBJ1-2 and V is TRBV6-5, with a weak D call TRBD1 (6 bases). Germline V CDR1 and CDR2: MNHEY, SVGAGI. V gave up 6 bases and J gave up 7 bases, with 9 bases separating them. CDR3 length equals 11 residues. The CDR3 reads CASRQGTGYTF. The CDR3 nucleotides are TGTGCCAGCAGACAGGGTACTGGCTACACCTTC.

The V call is TRBV5-5, the J call TRBJ2-1; possibly TRBD2 for D (6 bases). Trimming took off 4 bases at V and 6 bases at J, with 23 bases between the two ends. The length of the CDR3 is 17 residues. Germline lookup yields CDR1 SGHKS and CDR2 YYEKEE (reference sequence). CDR3 amino acids: CASSRVGGATSPNEQFF. CDR3 DNA: TGTGCCAGCAGCCGGGTGGGGGGAGCCACTAGCCCCAATGAGCAGTTCTTC. The entire variable domain, with the rest obtained from reference TRBV5-5 and TRBJ2-1, is as follows: DAGVTQSPTHLIKTRGQQVTLRCSPISGHKSVSWYQQVLGQGPQFIFQYYEKEERGRGNFPDRFSARQFPNYSSELNVNALLLGDSALYLCASSRVGGATSPNEQFFGPGTRLTVL.

CDR3 bases: TGTGCCACCAGCAGCAGACAGAACTATGGCTACACCTTC. Translated: CATSSRQNYGYTF. The rearrangement uses TRBV15 and TRBJ1-2; a possible D gene is TRBD1 (5 bases). Germline V CDR1 and CDR2: LNHNV, YYDKDF (reference sequence). V lost 3 bases and J lost 2, with 7 bases in between. The CDR3 contains 13 residues.

The chain has TRBV28 and TRBJ2-7; D is ambiguous. CDR1 and CDR2 (germline): MDHEN, SYDVKM. V gave up 2 bases and J gave up 7 bases, with 9 bases separating them. This CDR3 has 12 amino acids. CDR3: CASSLESLEQYF. In DNA, the CDR3 is TGTGCCAGCAGTTTAGAGAGCCTGGAGCAGTACTTC.

The chain uses TRBV7-2 and TRBJ2-7; D is unclear. Germline CDR1 and CDR2: SGHTA and FQGNSA. The CDR3 extends over 14 amino acids. V gave up 6 bases and J gave up 5 bases, with 17 bases separating them. CDR3 in amino acids: CASRIAPEQDEQYF. The CDR3 DNA is TGTGCCAGCAGGATTGCCCCTGAGCAGGACGAGCAGTACTTC.

V usage is TRBV24-1 and J usage is TRBJ1-6, with 7 bases matching TRBD1. The CDR3 runs 16 residues. Germline V gene lookup returns CDR1 KGHDR and CDR2 SFDVKD. Trimming took 9 bases from V and 8 from J; bases not matched to a gene: 15. Here the CDR3 DNA reads TGTGCCACCCCTAATCCGGTACAGGGGTTGGATTCACCCCTCCACTTT. This codes for CATPNPVQGLDSPLHF.

This rearrangement joins TRBV27 to TRBJ1-2; no clear D. Germline V gene lookup returns CDR1 MNHEY and CDR2 SMNVEV (reference sequence). The ends were cut back, 6 bases at V and 8 bases at J, with 16 bases in the middle. This CDR3 region has 13 residues. For the CDR3, the DNA is TGTGCCAGCAGCTTAGCGGGAGCCTGGGGCTACACCTTC. Protein: CASSLAGAWGYTF.

V usage is TRBV28 and J usage is TRBJ2-7, with D possibly being TRBD2 (7 bases). The CDR3 is 15 residues long. V lost 7 bases to trimming and J lost 0 bases, with 16 bases between them. From germline, CDR1 is MDHEN and CDR2 SYDVKM. The CDR3 DNA follows: TGTGCCAGCACCGAGGGGGACTACAGCTCCTACGAGCAGTACTTC. This sequence encodes CASTEGDYSSYEQYF.

The genes are TRBV6-6 and TRBJ1-5, with D possibly TRBD1 on 6 matching bases. The CDR3 has 14 residues. V lost 5 bases to trimming and J lost 0 bases, with 8 bases between them. Germline V gene sequence: CDR1 MNHNY, CDR2 SVGAGI (reference sequence). The CDR3 loop reads CASSDRYSNQPQHF. For the CDR3, the DNA is TGTGCCAGCAGTGACAGGTATAGCAATCAGCCCCAGCATTTT.

This clone was seen once. The V call is TRBV19, the J call TRBJ2-7; 7 nucleotides agree with TRBD2. V gave up 2 bases and J gave up 3 bases; unmatched junction bases: 4. The CDR3 runs to 14 residues. The germline V gene has CDR1 LNHDA and CDR2 SQIVND (reference sequence). The CDR3 reads CASSISGADYEQYF. Written as DNA, the CDR3 is TGTGCCAGTAGTATAAGCGGGGCGGACTACGAGCAGTACTTC.

The chain employs TRBV7-8 and TRBJ2-3; tentative D call: TRBD1 (6 bases). Trimming removed 8 bases from V and 0 bases from J, with 9 bases in between. Germline V gene data show CDR1 as SGHVS and CDR2 as FQNEAQ. CDR3 length equals 13 residues. The CDR3 nucleotides are TGTGCCAGCGGGGGCCTCAGCACAGATACGCAGTATTTT. This gives the protein CASGGLSTDTQYF.

This sequence joins TRBV7-9 and TRBJ2-7; 13 nucleotides line up with TRBD2. CDR1 and CDR2 from the germline V gene are SEHNR and FQNEAQ (reference sequence). This CDR3 has 15 amino acids. Trimming took 5 bases from V and 5 from J; bases not matched to a gene: 6. CDR3 coding DNA: TGTGCCAGCAGCCTAAGGACTAGCGGGAGACACGAGCAGTACTTC. It is translated as CASSLRTSGRHEQYF. Full variable domain (outside the CDR3, taken from reference TRBV7-9 and TRBJ2-7): DTGVSQNPRHKITKRGQNVTFRCDPISEHNRLYWYRQTLGQGPEFLTYFQNEAQLEKSRLLSDRFSAERPKGSFSTLEIQRTEQGDSAMYLCASSLRTSGRHEQYFGPGTRLTVT.

This clone was recorded only once. The chain joins TRBV30 to TRBJ2-7; D is uncertain. In germline, CDR1 is GTSNPN, CDR2 SVGIG (reference sequence). This CDR3 contains 11 residues. V gave up 5 bases and J gave up 6 bases, with 11 bases separating them. The CDR3 DNA is TGTGCCTGGGGTCCCGACATCGAGCAGTACTTC. This encodes CAWGPDIEQYF. The full variable domain, its missing parts supplied by reference TRBV30 and TRBJ2-7, is SQTIHQWPATLVQPVGSPLSLECTVEGTSNPNLYWYRQAAGRGLQLLFYSVGIGQISSEVPQNLSASRPQDRQFILSSKKLLLSDSGFYLCAWGPDIEQYFGPGTRLTVT.

In DNA form, the CDR3 reads TGTGCCAGCAGGCCAGGGGTTAGGAATCAGCCCCAGCATTTT. It encodes CASRPGVRNQPQHF. The genes are TRBV27 and TRBJ1-5; D is perhaps TRBD1 (6 bases). Deletions cut 6 bases from V and 4 bases from J, with 13 bases between. The germline V gene has CDR1 MNHEY and CDR2 SMNVEV (reference sequence). The CDR3 length is 14 residues.

This chain connects TRBV12-2 to TRBJ1-3. TRBV12-2 is a pseudogene. The CDR3 length is 18 residues. The CDR3 DNA sequence: TGTGCAAGTCGCTTAGACACACCGGGATATGGCTCTGGAAACACCATATATTTT. This codes for CASRLDTPGYGSGNTIYF.

The rearrangement links TRBV29-1 to TRBJ2-7; no definite D call. Germline lookup yields CDR1 SQVTM and CDR2 ANQGSEA. The CDR3 totals 12 residues. The V end was cut by 4 bases, the J end by 5 bases, with 12 bases between. CDR3 coding DNA: TGCAGCGTTGGGGCAGGCGCTAACGAGCAGTACTTC. Its protein is CSVGAGANEQYF.

The V call is TRBV4-1, the J call TRBJ2-7; 8 bases agree with TRBD1. V was pared by 7 bases and J by 2 bases, with 7 bases of the junction left unmatched. This CDR3 is 14 amino acids long. Germline values: CDR1 MGHRA, CDR2 YSYEKL. This CDR3 is CASTAGQDPYEQYF. CDR3 in DNA: TGCGCCAGCACTGCGGGACAGGACCCCTACGAGCAGTACTTC.